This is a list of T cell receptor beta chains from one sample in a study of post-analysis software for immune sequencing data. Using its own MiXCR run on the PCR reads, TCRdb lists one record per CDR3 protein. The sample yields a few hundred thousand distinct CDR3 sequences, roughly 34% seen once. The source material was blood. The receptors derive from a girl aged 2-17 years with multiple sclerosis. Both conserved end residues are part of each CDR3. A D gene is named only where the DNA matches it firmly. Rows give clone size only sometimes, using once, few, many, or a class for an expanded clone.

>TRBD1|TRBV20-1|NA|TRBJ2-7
TGCAGTGCTAGAGGGGCGCTCGACTTGGATCAAAATGACAGGGCCTACGAGCAGTACTTC
CSARGALDLDQNDRAYEQYF
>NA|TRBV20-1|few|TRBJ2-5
TGCAGTGCTAGGTCGTTGTCACAAGAGACCCAGTACTTC
CSARSLSQETQYF
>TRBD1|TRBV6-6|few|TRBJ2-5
TGTGCCAGCAGTTACGGAGGACAGGTCTGGGAGACCCAGTACTTC
CASSYGGQVWETQYF
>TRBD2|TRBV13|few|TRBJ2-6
TGTGCCAGCAGCTTCTATCTAGCGGGGAATGTTGCTGGGGCCAACGTCCTGACTTTC
CASSFYLAGNVAGANVLTF
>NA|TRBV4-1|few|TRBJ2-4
TGCGCCAGCAGCCAAGGGCCGCTCGCGGGGCTAGCCAAAAACATTCAGTACTTC
CASSQGPLAGLAKNIQYF
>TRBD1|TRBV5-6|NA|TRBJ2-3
TGTGCCAGCAGCCCGGACAGGGATGGGACAGATACGCAGTATTTT
CASSPDRDGTDTQYF
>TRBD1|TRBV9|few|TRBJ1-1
TGTGCCAGCAGCGCGGACAGGGTGAGCACTGAAGCTTTCTTT
CASSADRVSTEAFF
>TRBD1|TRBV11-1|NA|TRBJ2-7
TGTGCCAGCAGCCGGGACAGGGGGAGCTCCTACGAGCAGTGCTTC
CASSRDRGSSYEQCF
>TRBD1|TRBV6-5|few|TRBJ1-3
TGTGCCAGCAGTAGACAGGGTTCTGGAAACACCATATATTTT
CASSRQGSGNTIYF
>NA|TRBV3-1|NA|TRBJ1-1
TGTGCCAGCAGCCAAGATTGGGGGGGCTCGGCTGAAGCTTTCTTT
CASSQDWGGSAEAFF
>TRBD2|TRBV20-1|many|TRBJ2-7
TGCAGTGCTCGAGAGGCGGGGGGGTCCGAGCAGTACTTC
CSAREAGGSEQYF
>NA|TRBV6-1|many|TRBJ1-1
TGTGCCAGCAGTGACCCAGCTAACACTGAAGCTTTCTTT
CASSDPANTEAFF
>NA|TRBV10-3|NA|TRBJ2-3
TGTGCCATCAGTGAGTCGGGCCGAGAAGATACGCAGTATTTT
CAISESGREDTQYF
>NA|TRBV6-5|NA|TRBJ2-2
TGTGCCAGCAGGGCGGGACTTTACACCGGGGAGCTGTTTTTT
CASRAGLYTGELFF
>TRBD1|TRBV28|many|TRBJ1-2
TGTGCCAGCAGTCCGACAGGGGCGGATGCTGGCTACACCTTC
CASSPTGADAGYTF
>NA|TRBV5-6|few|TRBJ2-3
TGTGCCAGCAGCTGGTTTGGACGTAGCACAGATACGCAGTATTTT
CASSWFGRSTDTQYF
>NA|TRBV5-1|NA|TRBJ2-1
TGCGCCAGCAGCCTTGGTCTAGGGGGCTCCTACAATGAGCAGTTCTTC
CASSLGLGGSYNEQFF
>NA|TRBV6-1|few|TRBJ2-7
TGTGCCAGCAGTTATTTGGACCCTTGGGACGAGCAGTACTTC
CASSYLDPWDEQYF
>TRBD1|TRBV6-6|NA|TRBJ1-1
TGTGCCAGCACTATATGGGACAGAATATATTCGTGGACTGAAGCTTTCTTT
CASTIWDRIYSWTEAFF
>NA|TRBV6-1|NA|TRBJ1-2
TGTGCCAGCAAGGAGGATCCCTATAGCTACACCTTC
CASKEDPYSYTF
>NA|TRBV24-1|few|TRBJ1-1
TGTGCCACCAGTGGAGGGGGGAGGACTGAAGCTTTCTTT
CATSGGGRTEAFF
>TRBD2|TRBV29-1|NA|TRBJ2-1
TGCAGCGGTGTCCCGGGACTAGCGGGGGGGCACCGATACAATGAGCAGTTCTTC
CSGVPGLAGGHRYNEQFF
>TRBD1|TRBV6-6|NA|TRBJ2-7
TGTGCCAGCAGACGAGGACAGGGGGGATACGAGCAGTACTTC
CASRRGQGGYEQYF
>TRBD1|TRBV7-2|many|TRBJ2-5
TGTGCCAGCAGCTCCGGGACAGTGAAAGAGACCCAGTACTTC
CASSSGTVKETQYF
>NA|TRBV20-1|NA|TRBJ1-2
TGCAGTGCCTCATCCTCGAACACTAACTATGGCTACACCTTC
CSASSSNTNYGYTF
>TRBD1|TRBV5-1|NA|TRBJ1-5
TGCGCCAGCAGCCCGCTACAGGGGCCCAATCAGCCCCAGCATTTT
CASSPLQGPNQPQHF
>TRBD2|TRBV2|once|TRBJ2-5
TGTGCCAGCGACCCGGGACTAGTTGGGGAGACCCAGTACTTC
CASDPGLVGETQYF
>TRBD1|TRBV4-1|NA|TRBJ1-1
TGCGCCAGCAGCCACCCCTGGACAGGGGGCTACACTGAAGCTTTCTTT
CASSHPWTGGYTEAFF
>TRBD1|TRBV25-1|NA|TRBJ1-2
TGTGCCAGCAGTGGCCATGTGGGGGACAGGGGGATTCCGACCTATGGCTACACCTTC
CASSGHVGDRGIPTYGYTF
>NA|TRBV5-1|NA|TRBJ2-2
TGCGCCAGCAGCTTGGACAGGGTAAAACCGAACACCGGGGAGCTGTTTTTT
CASSLDRVKPNTGELFF
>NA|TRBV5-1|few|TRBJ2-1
TGCGCCAGCAAGTCTCTCCGCTCCTACAATGAGCAGTTCTTC
CASKSLRSYNEQFF
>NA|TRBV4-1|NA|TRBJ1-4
TGCGCCAGCAGCCAAGATCCGGATGAAAAACTGTTTTTT
CASSQDPDEKLFF
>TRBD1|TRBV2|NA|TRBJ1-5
TGTGCCAGCATTGAAGGGACAGTCAGCAATCAGCCCCAGCATTTT
CASIEGTVSNQPQHF
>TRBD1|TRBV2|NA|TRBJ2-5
TGTGCCAGCAGTGAAGCGCCACAGGGGGCAGAGACCCAGTACTTC
CASSEAPQGAETQYF
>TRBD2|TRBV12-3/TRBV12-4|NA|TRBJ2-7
TGTGCCAGCAGTTTAACCGGGCCGGGACTAGCGGCGTCCTACGAGCAGTACTTC
CASSLTGPGLAASYEQYF
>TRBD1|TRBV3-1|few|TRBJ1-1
TGTGCCAGCAGCCAAGGGACAGGGGGCAGATTGGACACTGAAGCTTTCTTT
CASSQGTGGRLDTEAFF
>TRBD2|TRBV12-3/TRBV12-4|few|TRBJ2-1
TGTGCCAGCAGTGTCGGGACTAGCGGTTACAATGAGCAGTTCTTC
CASSVGTSGYNEQFF
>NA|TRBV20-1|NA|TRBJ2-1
TGCAGTGCTAGATCTCCGCGGGGCAATGAGCAGTTCTTC
CSARSPRGNEQFF
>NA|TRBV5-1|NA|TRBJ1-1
TGCGCCAGCAGCTTGTACGGCGCAGCGATGAACACTGAAGCTTTCTTT
CASSLYGAAMNTEAFF
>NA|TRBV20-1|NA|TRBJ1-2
TGCAGTGCTAGAGCACTTGATTATGGCTACACCTTC
CSARALDYGYTF
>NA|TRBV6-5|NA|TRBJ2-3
TGTGCCAGCACCTACGGGGGCGGAGGCACAGATACGCAGTATTTT
CASTYGGGGTDTQYF
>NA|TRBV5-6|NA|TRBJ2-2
TGTGCCAGCAGCGCGTTTGGGCGGGAGCTGTTTTTT
CASSAFGRELFF
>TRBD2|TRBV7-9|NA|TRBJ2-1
TGTGCCAGCAGCTTTAGCGGGAGTATCAATGAGCAGTTCTTC
CASSFSGSINEQFF
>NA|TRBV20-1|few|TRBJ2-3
TGCAGTGCTAGAGTGGACGTCACAGATACGCAGTATTTT
CSARVDVTDTQYF
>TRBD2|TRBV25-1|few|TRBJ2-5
TGTGCCAGCAGTGCGTTCGGGGGGGTTGGGGAAGAGACCCAGTACTTC
CASSAFGGVGEETQYF
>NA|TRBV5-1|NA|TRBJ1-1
TGCGCCAGCAGCTTGCGGGGGGCCGGGGGAGCTTTCTTT
CASSLRGAGGAFF
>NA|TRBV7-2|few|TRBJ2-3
TGTGCCAGCAGCTTAGGCGACACCTTCGGCACAGATACGCAGTATTTT
CASSLGDTFGTDTQYF
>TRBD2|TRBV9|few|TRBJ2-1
TGTGCCAGCAGCGTCTCCCCTAGCGGGGGGAGCAATGAGCAGTTCTTC
CASSVSPSGGSNEQFF
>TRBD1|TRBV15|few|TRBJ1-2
TGTGCCACCAGCACCGTAGGGGCAGGGGGCTTTGGCTACACCTTC
CATSTVGAGGFGYTF
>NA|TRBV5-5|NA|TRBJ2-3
TGTGCCAGCAGCTTGGCCCCCGCGGGGAATACGCAGTATTTT
CASSLAPAGNTQYF
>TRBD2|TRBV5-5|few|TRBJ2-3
TGTGCCAGCAGCTCGCAGCGGGTAGCGGGGGCAGATACGCAGTATTTT
CASSSQRVAGADTQYF
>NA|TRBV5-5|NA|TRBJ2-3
TGTGCCAGCAGCTTCGGGGCCCAGGGGACGCAGTATTTT
CASSFGAQGTQYF
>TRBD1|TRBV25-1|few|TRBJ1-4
TGTGCCAACAGTGAGGGACAGGGGGCATGGGATGAAAAACTGTTTTTT
CANSEGQGAWDEKLFF
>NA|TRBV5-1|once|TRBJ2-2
TGCGCCAGCAACGGCCTAACAGCCGGGGAGCTGTTTTTT
CASNGLTAGELFF
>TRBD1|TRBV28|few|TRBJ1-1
TGTGCCAGCAGTTGGGGACAGGGGTTTGAAGCTTTCTTT
CASSWGQGFEAFF
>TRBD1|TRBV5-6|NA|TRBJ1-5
TGTGCCAGCAGCTTGGAGTGGACAGGGGATATCAGACGCAATCAGCCCCAGCATTTT
CASSLEWTGDIRRNQPQHF
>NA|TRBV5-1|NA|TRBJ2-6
TGCGCCAGCAGCTCCGGTACCCCCCTCTCTGGGGCCAACGTCCTGACTTTC
CASSSGTPLSGANVLTF